The 15 T cell receptor beta chains reported below all come from one sample, sequenced in a study of brain T cells in children with intractable seizures. Noted time point: blood from clinic visit 5 months post-surgery; TSC patient then seizure free. The repertoire was sequenced with immunoSEQ multiplex PCR; TCRdb's copy has only in-frame clones and lacks some. The repertoire consists of 340,000 or so clones, with 85% to 95% occurring once and the leading ten covering approximately 5%. The material was peripheral blood, obtained about 5 months after surgery. All receptors come from a boy less than two years old with tuberous sclerosis and intractable seizures.

The chain employs TRBV28 and TRBJ2-7; TRBD2 matches 7 bases. The germline CDR1 and CDR2 sequences are MDHEN and SYDVKM. This CDR3 region has 14 residues. V shed 1 base, J shed 5 bases, and the junction held 5 bases outside the gene matches. CDR3 DNA: TGTGCCAGCAGTTTATTTACTAGCGTCCACGAGCAGTACTTC. Translation gives CASSLFTSVHEQYF. Supplemented by reference TRBV28 and TRBJ2-7, the full variable domain reads DVKVTQSSRYLVKRTGEKVFLECVQDMDHENMFWYRQDPGLGLRLIYFSYDVKMKEKGDIPEGYSVSREKKERFSLILESASTNQTSMYLCASSLFTSVHEQYFGPGTRLTVT.

The chain is built from TRBV4-2 and TRBJ2-7, with TRBD2 matching 7 bases. Germline V gene data show CDR1 as LGHNA and CDR2 as YNFKEQ. The J segment lost 2 bases and the V segment lost 4 bases, leaving 17 bases of the junction unmatched. This CDR3 is built from 18 residues. The CDR3 loop is CASSRESGAWGGPYEQYF. The DNA of the CDR3 is TGTGCCAGCAGCCGGGAAAGCGGGGCTTGGGGAGGGCCCTACGAGCAGTACTTC.

This clone was seen a single time. This chain joins TRBV5-1 and TRBJ1-6; D uncertain. The CDR3 sequence is 16 residues long. V shed 0 bases and J shed 7 bases, with 14 bases lying between them. CDR1 SGHRS and CDR2 YFSETQ come from the germline V gene. The CDR3 coding sequence is TGCGCCAGCAGCTTGGTTACCCCTTACCAGAATTCACCCCTCCACTTT. Translated: CASSLVTPYQNSPLHF.

The CDR3 loop reads CASSMEQREWNEQFF. DNA for the CDR3: TGTGCCAGTAGTATGGAACAGCGGGAGTGGAATGAGCAGTTCTTC. The gene calls are TRBV19 and TRBJ2-1; 8 bases map to TRBD2. This CDR3 is 15 amino acids long. Losses at the gene ends were 3 bases for V and 7 bases for J; bases not matched to a gene: 8. Germline CDR1 is LNHDA and CDR2 is SQIVND (reference sequence).

This chain joins TRBV18 and TRBJ1-5, with TRBD1 matching over 7 bases. Losses at the gene ends were 3 bases for V and 0 bases for J; bases not matched to a gene: 8. CDR1 is KGHSH and CDR2 is LQKENI in the germline V gene. This CDR3 contains 17 residues. CDR3 in DNA: TGTGCCAGCTCACCGGGACAGCCGGCCCATAGCAATCAGCCCCAGCATTTT. It encodes CASSPGQPAHSNQPQHF.

The chain joins TRBV25-1 to TRBJ1-6; D perhaps matches TRBD1 (6 bases). Per the germline V gene, CDR1 is MGHDK and CDR2 is SYGVNS. The V and J ends lost 6 bases and 5 bases respectively, with 11 bases between them. This CDR3 spans 14 amino acids. In nucleotides, the CDR3 is TGTGCCAGCAGCAGGGGTTTGAATAATTCACCCCTCCACTTT. Translation: CASSRGLNNSPLHF.

V is TRBV5-6 and J is TRBJ1-5; D unclear. From germline, CDR1 is SGHDT and CDR2 YYEEEE. The CDR3 sequence is 14 residues long. Trimming removed 2 bases at V and 0 bases at J, with 6 bases between. CDR3: CASSLLLSNQPQHF. The CDR3, as DNA: TGTGCCAGCAGCTTACTACTTAGCAATCAGCCCCAGCATTTT.

This clone was recorded once. The chain links TRBV6-5 to TRBJ1-4; D possibly corresponds to TRBD1 (5 bases). The germline gives CDR1 MNHEY, CDR2 SVGAGI. The CDR3 spans 13 residues. Trimming stripped 6 bases from V and 11 bases from J, with 16 bases between. The CDR3 protein is CASSMGGWGKLFF. As DNA, the CDR3 is TGTGCCAGCAGCATGGGCGGTTGGGGGAAACTGTTTTTT.

The gene calls are TRBV3-1 (or the pseudogene TRBV3-2) and TRBJ1-5; no clear D gene. V was pared by 3 bases and J by 9 bases, with 24 bases between. This CDR3 contains 17 residues. Per the germline V gene, CDR1 is LGHDT and CDR2 is YNNKEL (reference sequence). The CDR3 DNA follows: TGTGCCAGCAGCCATCTTTTATCCGACCCCCCAAGGATGCCCCAGCATTTT. Its translation is CASSHLLSDPPRMPQHF.

This rearrangement joins TRBV5-5 to TRBJ1-1; the D is unclear. The CDR3 runs 14 residues. V dropped 2 bases and J dropped 1 base, with 9 bases sitting between them. CDR1 and CDR2 from the germline V gene are SGHKS and YYEKEE (reference sequence). For the CDR3, the DNA is TGTGCCAGCAGCTTCGGAGGGTGGAACACTGAAGCTTTCTTT. Protein sequence: CASSFGGWNTEAFF.

This clone was seen just once. The chain employs TRBV5-6 and TRBJ1-5; D is uncertain. Trimming shortened V by 3 bases and J by 2 bases, and 18 bases separated the two germline ends. Looked up from germline, CDR1 is SGHDT and CDR2 is YYEEEE. The CDR3 has 17 amino acids. CDR3 sequence reads: CASSSWKWGKGNQPQHF. Written as DNA, the CDR3 is TGTGCCAGCAGCTCCTGGAAGTGGGGAAAGGGCAATCAGCCCCAGCATTTT.

The chain is built from TRBV27 and TRBJ2-7, with no clear D. Looked up from germline, CDR1 is MNHEY and CDR2 is SMNVEV (reference sequence). There are 13 residues in the CDR3. Trimming shortened V by 6 bases and J by 0 bases, and 9 bases separated the two germline ends. CDR3 loop: CASSDGNSYEQYF. The CDR3 DNA reads TGTGCCAGCAGCGACGGAAACTCCTACGAGCAGTACTTC.

The gene calls are TRBV3-1 (or the pseudogene TRBV3-2) and TRBJ1-2, with a weak D call TRBD1 (5 bases). V lost 4 bases and J 4 bases, leaving 10 bases between the germline ends. CDR3 length: 13 residues. The germline gives CDR1 LGHDT, CDR2 YNNKEL (reference sequence). This CDR3 is CASSPTAFYGYTF. The CDR3 nucleotides read TGTGCCAGCAGCCCGACAGCTTTCTATGGCTACACCTTC.

The rearrangement joins TRBV15 to TRBJ2-3; 7 positions agree with TRBD2. J was trimmed by 2 bases and V by 3 bases; bases with no gene match: 5. Germline V lookup: CDR1 LNHNV, CDR2 YYDKDF (reference sequence). CDR3 length: 15 residues. The CDR3 is CATSSRDYITDTQYF. The CDR3 nucleotides are TGTGCCACCAGCAGTCGGGACTACATCACAGATACGCAGTATTTT. The entire variable domain, with the rest obtained from reference TRBV15 and TRBJ2-3, is as follows: DAMVIQNPRYQVTQFGKPVTLSCSQTLNHNVMYWYQQKSSQAPKLLFHYYDKDFNNEADTPDNFQSRRPNTSFCFLDIRSPGLGDTAMYLCATSSRDYITDTQYFGPGTRLTVL.

About this clone: The sample holds other DNA sequences that translate to the same CDR3. The chain carries TRBV30 and TRBJ2-7; TRBD2 aligns across 8 bases. With 0 bases clipped from V and 0 bases from J, the junction kept 4 bases outside the gene matches. From germline, CDR1 is GTSNPN and CDR2 SVGIG (reference sequence). The CDR3 is made up of 15 amino acids. CDR3 DNA sequence: TGTGCCTGGAGTGTAGGGGCGGGGGGCTCCTACGAGCAGTACTTC. Its translation is CAWSVGAGGSYEQYF. Full variable domain (missing parts from reference TRBV30 and TRBJ2-7): SQTIHQWPATLVQPVGSPLSLECTVEGTSNPNLYWYRQAAGRGLQLLFYSVGIGQISSEVPQNLSASRPQDRQFILSSKKLLLSDSGFYLCAWSVGAGGSYEQYFGPGTRLTVT.